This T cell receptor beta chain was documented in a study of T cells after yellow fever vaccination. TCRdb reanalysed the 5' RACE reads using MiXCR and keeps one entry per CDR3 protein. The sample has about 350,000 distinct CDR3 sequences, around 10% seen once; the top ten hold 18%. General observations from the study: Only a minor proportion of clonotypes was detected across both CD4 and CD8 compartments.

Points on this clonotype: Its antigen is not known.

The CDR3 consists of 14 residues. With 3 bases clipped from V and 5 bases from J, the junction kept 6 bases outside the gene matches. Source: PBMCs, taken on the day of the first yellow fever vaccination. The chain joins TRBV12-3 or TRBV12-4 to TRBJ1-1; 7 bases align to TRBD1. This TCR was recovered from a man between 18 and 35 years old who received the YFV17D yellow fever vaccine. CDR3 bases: TGTGCCAGCAGTTTTGGGACAGAGGGTACTGAAGCTTTCTTT. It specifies CASSFGTEGTEAFF.